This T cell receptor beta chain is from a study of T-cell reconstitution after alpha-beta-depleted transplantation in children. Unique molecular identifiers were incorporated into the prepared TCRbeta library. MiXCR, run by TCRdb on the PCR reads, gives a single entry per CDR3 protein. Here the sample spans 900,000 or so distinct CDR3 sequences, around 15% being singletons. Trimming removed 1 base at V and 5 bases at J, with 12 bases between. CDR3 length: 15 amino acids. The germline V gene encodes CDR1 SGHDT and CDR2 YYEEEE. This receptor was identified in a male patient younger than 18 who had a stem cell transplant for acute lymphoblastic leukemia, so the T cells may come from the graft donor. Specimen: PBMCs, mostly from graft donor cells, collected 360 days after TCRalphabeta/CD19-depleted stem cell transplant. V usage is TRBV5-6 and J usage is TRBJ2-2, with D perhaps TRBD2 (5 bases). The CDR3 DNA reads TGTGCCAGCAGCTTGTTCTTCCGGGGAACCGGGGAGCTGTTTTTT. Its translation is CASSLFFRGTGELFF.